Below are 8 T cell receptor beta chains sequenced from a single sample in a study of graft-versus-host responses after intestinal transplantation. Which antigens these TCRs recognize remains unknown. The assay was immunoSEQ multiplex PCR, and TCRdb's table has in-frame clones only and misses some. Among some 110,000 clones, 90% were seen once, and the ten largest hold 0.18%. The specimen was unstimulated CD4+ T cells sorted from spleen or lymph node cells, collected before intestinal transplant. The receptor set was obtained from a human donor who received an intestinal transplant.

The chain recombines TRBV6-1 with TRBJ2-1; TRBD2 agrees at 8 bases. The CDR3 length is 17 residues. Germline CDR1 and CDR2: MNHNS and SASEGT. Losses at the gene ends were 1 base for V and 10 bases for J; bases not matched to a gene: 15. The CDR3 sequence: CASSEVMGLAGAREQFF. The CDR3 coding sequence is TGTGCCAGCAGTGAAGTGATGGGGCTAGCGGGTGCGAGGGAGCAGTTCTTC.

This rearrangement joins TRBV2 to TRBJ1-1; D unresolved. CDR1 is SNHLY and CDR2 is FYNNEI in the germline V gene. V lost 6 bases and J 4 bases, leaving 15 bases between the germline ends. This CDR3 region has 14 residues. Here the CDR3 DNA reads TGTGCCAGCAGGGGGTTCGCGGGCACCACTGAAGCTTTCTTT. Its translation: CASRGFAGTTEAFF.

The chain carries TRBV5-1 and TRBJ2-1; a weak D match, TRBD2 (5 bases). Germline CDR1 reads SGHRS; CDR2 reads YFSETQ. The CDR3 runs to 15 residues. The V end was cut by 2 bases, the J end by 6 bases, with 15 bases between. CDR3 in DNA: TGCGCCAGCAGCTTAGGACTGAATTCCCCCAATGAGCAGTTCTTC. It is translated as CASSLGLNSPNEQFF. Full variable domain (missing parts from reference TRBV5-1 and TRBJ2-1): KAGVTQTPRYLIKTRGQQVTLSCSPISGHRSVSWYQQTPGQGLQFLFEYFSETQRNKGNFPGRFSGRQFSNSRSEMNVSTLELGDSALYLCASSLGLNSPNEQFFGPGTRLTVL.

V is TRBV27 and J is TRBJ1-2, with TRBD1 identical over 7 bases. J gave up 4 bases and V 5 bases, and 7 bases lay outside the gene matches. The germline V gene encodes CDR1 MNHEY and CDR2 SMNVEV (reference sequence). The CDR3 is 14 amino acids. The CDR3 sequence: CASSRTTGAYGYTF. In nucleotides, the CDR3 is TGTGCCAGCAGTCGCACCACAGGGGCCTATGGCTACACCTTC.

The sample holds a few counts of this clone. This rearrangement joins TRBV6-5 to TRBJ1-2; D call uncertain. The CDR3 spans 13 residues. V was shortened by 6 bases and J by 8 bases, with 16 bases between the two germline ends. Germline CDR1 and CDR2: MNHEY and SVGAGI. The CDR3 sequence: CASSLDHSGGYTF. The CDR3 DNA sequence: TGTGCCAGCAGCCTCGATCACAGCGGGGGCTACACCTTC.

The chain uses TRBV6-1 and TRBJ1-1; weak D call: TRBD1 (5 bases). The CDR3 sequence is 13 residues long. From germline, CDR1 is MNHNS and CDR2 SASEGT. Between the trimmed V and J ends, which lost 11 bases and 2 bases, there was a span of 15 bases. Here the CDR3 DNA reads TGTGCCTGCGAACGGGGGTTTAACACTGAAGCTTTCTTT. Translating it yields CACERGFNTEAFF.

This clone was observed a handful of times. This chain connects TRBV7-9 to TRBJ1-2, with 8 bases that match TRBD1. After removal of 5 bases from V and 5 bases from J, the junction contained 13 bases not matched to a gene. Looked up from germline, CDR1 is SEHNR and CDR2 is FQNEAQ (reference sequence). CDR3 size: 16 residues. The CDR3 nucleotides read TGTGCCAGCAGCCCAAGCCTCTCAACAGGGGGATATGGCTACACCTTC. Translating gives CASSPSLSTGGYGYTF. The full variable domain, completed using reference TRBV7-9 and TRBJ1-2, is DTGVSQNPRHKITKRGQNVTFRCDPISEHNRLYWYRQTLGQGPEFLTYFQNEAQLEKSRLLSDRFSAERPKGSFSTLEIQRTEQGDSAMYLCASSPSLSTGGYGYTFGSGTRLTVV.

The J gene is TRBJ1-4, the V gene TRBV27; no clear D gene. The germline CDR1 and CDR2 sequences are MNHEY and SMNVEV (reference sequence). The CDR3 has 15 amino acids. Trimming took 5 bases from V and 0 from J, leaving 10 bases between them. CDR3 nucleotide sequence: TGTGCCAGCAGTCCCGAGCTCGCAACTAATGAAAAACTGTTTTTT. It encodes CASSPELATNEKLFF. Based on the CDR3 plus reference TRBV27 and TRBJ1-4, the full variable domain is EAQVTQNPRYLITVTGKKLTVTCSQNMNHEYMSWYRQDPGLGLRQIYYSMNVEVTDKGDVPEGYKVSRKEKRNFPLILESPSPNQTSLYFCASSPELATNEKLFFGSGTQLSVL.